This passage covers 20 T cell receptor beta chains from one sample sequenced in a study of T cell responses to AZD1222 COVID-19 vaccine. Assay used: immunoSEQ multiplex PCR; TCRdb lists only in-frame clones, some missing. The sample yields 120,000 to 150,000 clones, roughly 88% seen once. The sample consisted of peripheral blood, taken on day 0 of AZD1222 vaccination. The receptors come from an adult in good health.

This clone has just a few counts. This rearrangement joins TRBV11-2 to TRBJ2-3, with D unresolved. V was clipped by 5 bases and J by 11 bases, with 17 bases between them. The CDR3 sequence is 13 residues long. CDR1 is SGHAT and CDR2 is FQNNGV in the germline V gene. CDR3 in amino acids: CASSPDGVGRQYF. CDR3 DNA sequence: TGTGCCAGCAGCCCGGACGGAGTCGGGCGGCAGTATTTT.

The chain couples TRBV5-8 to TRBJ2-7, with 7 bases matching TRBD1. CDR3 size: 14 residues. CDR1 SGHTS and CDR2 YDEGEE come from the germline V gene. Losses at the gene ends were 5 bases for V and 4 bases for J; bases not matched to a gene: 9. For the CDR3, the DNA is TGTGCCAGCAGTCCTCGGACAGGATTTTACGAGCAGTACTTC. As protein: CASSPRTGFYEQYF. The full variable domain, with the rest looked up from reference TRBV5-8 and TRBJ2-7, is EAGVTQSPTHLIKTRGQQATLRCSPISGHTSVYWYQQALGLGLQFLLWYDEGEERNRGNFPPRFSGRQFPNYSSELNVNALELEDSALYLCASSPRTGFYEQYFGPGTRLTVT.

The chain combines TRBV5-6 with TRBJ1-2; 8 positions match TRBD1. After removal of 0 bases from V and 9 bases from J, the junction contained 7 bases not matched to a gene. CDR1 SGHDT and CDR2 YYEEEE come from the germline V gene. The CDR3 consists of 14 residues. Here the CDR3 DNA reads TGTGCCAGCAGCTTGGTAGACAGGGGTGGAAGCTACACCTTC. Translating it yields CASSLVDRGGSYTF.

V usage is TRBV19 and J usage is TRBJ1-2; no clear D gene. V gave up 6 bases and J gave up 1 base, with 12 bases separating them. The CDR3 loop spans 14 amino acids. Germline values: CDR1 LNHDA, CDR2 SQIVND (reference sequence). CDR3 DNA: TGTGCCAGTAGCATCCGGGCCAATAACTATGGCTACACCTTC. It translates to CASSIRANNYGYTF.

V gene TRBV5-1 combines with J gene TRBJ1-6, with D tentatively TRBD1 (5 bases). The CDR3 consists of 14 residues. V lost 5 bases to trimming and J lost 4 bases, with 10 bases between them. In germline, CDR1 is SGHRS, CDR2 YFSETQ. In DNA, the CDR3 is TGCGCCAGCAGTCAGGGCGATTATAATTCACCCCTCCACTTT. Translation: CASSQGDYNSPLHF.

The chain employs TRBV7-9 and TRBJ2-7; 8 bases line up with TRBD1. Germline-derived CDR1 and CDR2 are SEHNR and FQNEAQ (reference sequence). There are 12 residues in the CDR3. With 5 bases clipped from V and 5 bases from J, the junction kept 2 bases outside the gene matches. The CDR3 region is CASSETGDEQYF. CDR3 nucleotides: TGTGCCAGCAGCGAGACAGGGGACGAGCAGTACTTC. The full variable domain, in which reference TRBV7-9 and TRBJ2-7 provide the parts outside the CDR3, is DTGVSQNPRHKITKRGQNVTFRCDPISEHNRLYWYRQTLGQGPEFLTYFQNEAQLEKSRLLSDRFSAERPKGSFSTLEIQRTEQGDSAMYLCASSETGDEQYFGPGTRLTVT.

Note on this clone: Different DNA sequences within this sample yield the same CDR3. The chain uses TRBV2 and TRBJ1-5; D uncertain. Between the trimmed V and J ends, which lost 1 base and 4 bases, there was a span of 8 bases. This CDR3 is 14 amino acids long. CDR1 SNHLY and CDR2 FYNNEI come from the germline V gene. CDR3 sequence: CASSEGGRNQPQHF. The DNA of the CDR3 is TGTGCCAGCAGTGAAGGGGGTAGAAATCAGCCCCAGCATTTT.

The CDR3 loop reads CATKAGLGETQYF. CDR3 bases: TGTGCCACCAAGGCAGGCCTGGGGGAGACCCAGTACTTC. The rearrangement links TRBV15 to TRBJ2-5; D gene ambiguous. The CDR3 is made up of 13 amino acids. V lost 7 bases to trimming and J lost 5 bases, with 14 bases between them. Germline assignment: CDR1 LNHNV and CDR2 YYDKDF (reference sequence).

The gene calls are TRBV4-3 and TRBJ2-1; perhaps TRBD2 as D (5 bases). Trimming took 2 bases from V and 5 from J, leaving 16 bases between them. Germline V lookup: CDR1 LGHNA, CDR2 YSLEER. The CDR3 runs to 16 residues. CDR3 coding DNA: TGCGCCAGCAGCCAATCCCGGGTCGGGGTTAACAATGAGCAGTTCTTC. Protein sequence: CASSQSRVGVNNEQFF.

The chain recombines TRBV4-3 with TRBJ1-1, with D possibly TRBD1 on 5 matching bases. Trimming removed 5 bases at V and 2 bases at J, with 15 bases between. In germline, CDR1 is LGHNA, CDR2 YSLEER. The CDR3 length is 15 residues. The CDR3: CASSFADRSNTEAFF. CDR3 in DNA: TGCGCCAGCAGCTTTGCCGACAGATCAAACACTGAAGCTTTCTTT.

This rearrangement joins TRBV10-2 to TRBJ1-1; unclear D gene. The CDR3 covers 15 residues. In germline, CDR1 is WSHSY, CDR2 SAAADI. Trimming pared 2 bases from V and 2 bases from J, leaving 12 bases between. The CDR3 protein is CASSEPERTNTEAFF. CDR3 nucleotide sequence: TGCGCCAGCAGTGAGCCTGAACGGACTAACACTGAAGCTTTCTTT.

The genes are TRBV4-3 and TRBJ1-5; 7 nucleotides match TRBD1. The CDR3 spans 15 residues. CDR1 and CDR2 from the germline V gene are LGHNA and YSLEER. V gave up 0 bases and J gave up 6 bases; unmatched junction bases: 5. This CDR3 is CASSQDRGLGQPQHF. The CDR3 nucleotides are TGCGCCAGCAGCCAAGATAGGGGGCTTGGTCAGCCCCAGCATTTT.

This chain links TRBV2 with TRBJ2-5; TRBD2 agrees at 7 bases. V was clipped by 4 bases and J by 1 base; unmatched bases: 3. The V gene's germline CDR1 is SNHLY and CDR2 FYNNEI. This CDR3 spans 14 amino acids. The DNA of the CDR3 is TGTGCCAGCAGTGGGGACTACCTCCAAGAGACCCAGTACTTC. It encodes CASSGDYLQETQYF.

The CDR3, as DNA: TGTGCCAGCAGCTTAGGGGGACTAGGGGTTCGGGAGACCCAGTACTTC. It is translated as CASSLGGLGVRETQYF. The chain is built from TRBV7-8 and TRBJ2-5; 8 bases map to TRBD2. CDR1 and CDR2 from the germline V gene are SGHVS and FQNEAQ. There are 16 residues in the CDR3. V lost 1 base to trimming and J lost 5 bases; unmatched junction nucleotides: 9.

The genes are TRBV28 and TRBJ1-2; maybe TRBD1 (5 bases). The CDR3 extends over 14 amino acids. V lost 2 bases and J lost 6, with 13 bases in between. Germline V gene data show CDR1 as MDHEN and CDR2 as SYDVKM. This CDR3 is CASSLSRAWDGYTF. DNA for the CDR3: TGTGCCAGCAGTTTAAGCAGGGCTTGGGATGGCTACACCTTC.

The J gene is TRBJ1-1, the V gene TRBV2; perhaps TRBD1 as D (5 bases). This CDR3 has 13 residues. The V gene's germline CDR1 is SNHLY and CDR2 FYNNEI. Deletions cut 5 bases from V and 1 base from J, with 8 bases between. CDR3 DNA: TGTGCCAGCAGTAAGACAGCGAACACTGAAGCTTTCTTT. Translated: CASSKTANTEAFF. The full variable domain, with the rest looked up from reference TRBV2 and TRBJ1-1, is EPEVTQTPSHQVTQMGQEVILRCVPISNHLYFYWYRQILGQKVEFLVSFYNNEISEKSEIFDDQFSVERPDGSNFTLKIRSTKLEDSAMYFCASSKTANTEAFFGQGTRLTVV.

The CDR3 spells CASSLNYGGVRTYEQYF. In nucleotides, the CDR3 is TGTGCCAGCAGCTTAAACTACGGGGGGGTCCGTACCTACGAGCAGTACTTC. The chain has TRBV7-2 and TRBJ2-7; 8 nucleotides agree with TRBD2. V lost 2 bases, J lost 2 bases, and 11 bases stayed unmatched. The CDR3 is 17 residues long. The V gene's germline CDR1 is SGHTA and CDR2 FQGNSA.

The chain combines TRBV7-3 with TRBJ2-1; possible D gene TRBD2, 5 bases. The CDR3 length is 14 residues. In germline, CDR1 is SGHTA, CDR2 FQGTGA. V lost 3 bases and J lost 3, with 9 bases in between. DNA for the CDR3: TGTGCCAGCAGCTTCACGGGGAACTACAATGAGCAGTTCTTC. Amino acids: CASSFTGNYNEQFF.

This chain connects TRBV21-1 to TRBJ1-5. TRBV21-1 constitutes a pseudogene. The CDR3 has 16 amino acids. CDR3 DNA sequence: TGTGCCAGCCCGAAACGGGGGCGATATAGCAATCAGCCCCAGCATTTT. Its translation is CASPKRGRYSNQPQHF.

The rearrangement links TRBV30 to TRBJ1-5; D call uncertain. CDR1 GTSNPN and CDR2 SVGIG come from the germline V gene (reference sequence). This CDR3 has 17 amino acids. V gave up 0 bases and J gave up 2 bases, with 17 bases separating them. In DNA form, the CDR3 reads TGTGCCTGGAGTGTAAGACGGACCGCGGGAGGCAATCAGCCCCAGCATTTT. It codes for CAWSVRRTAGGNQPQHF.